This is a list of T cell receptor beta chains from one sample in a study of blood T cell repertoires in COVID-19. The protocol was immunoSEQ multiplex PCR, while the TCRdb copy is restricted to in-frame clones and leaves out a portion. The table has about 150,000 clones, 85% seen once; the top ten hold under 3%. Sequenced input: peripheral blood. The receptor set was obtained from a woman between 40 and 55 years old with active or convalescent COVID-19. The CDR3 runs from the conserved cysteine through the conserved F or W. D genes are given only for firm matches. Only part of the rows carry a size: once, few, many, or a class if the clone is expanded.

DNA	CDR3	V	J	size	D
TGTGCCAGCAGCTTAAAGCTGTCTGATGAAAAACTGTTTTTT	CASSLKLSDEKLFF	TRBV13	TRBJ1-4	NA	NA
TGTGCCAGCAGCTTGACCCGCGCTAGCACAGATACGCAGTATTTT	CASSLTRASTDTQYF	TRBV5-5	TRBJ2-3	NA	NA
TGTGCCAGCAGCCAGACCAAGGGACTCAAGTTCTTC	CASSQTKGLKFF	TRBV3-1/TRBV3-2	TRBJ2-1	NA	NA
TGTGCCAGCAGTTCGTACCCCGGGACTAGCGGGGGTAGCTATGAGCAGTTCTTC	CASSSYPGTSGGSYEQFF	TRBV28	TRBJ2-1	NA	TRBD2
TGTGCCAGTAGTTCATACAACCGGCAGGGCTCCTACGAGCAGTACTTC	CASSSYNRQGSYEQYF	TRBV19	TRBJ2-7	few	NA
TGTGCCAGCTCACATGGACAGCGAAGCGCTGAAGCTTTCTTT	CASSHGQRSAEAFF	TRBV18	TRBJ1-1	NA	NA
TGTGCCAGCAGTACCCTGACTAGGCGCTCCTACAATGAGCAGTTCTTC	CASSTLTRRSYNEQFF	TRBV6-2/TRBV6-3	TRBJ2-1	NA	NA
TGTGCCAGCAGCCAACAACCCGTCAACTATGGCTACACCTTC	CASSQQPVNYGYTF	TRBV6-5	TRBJ1-2	NA	NA
TGTGCCAGCACACAGATGAACACTGAAGCTTTCTTT	CASTQMNTEAFF	TRBV2	TRBJ1-1	NA	NA
TGTGCCAGCAGCTCCCGCGGGCGGCACACGAACACCGGGGAGCTGTTTTTT	CASSSRGRHTNTGELFF	TRBV3-1/TRBV3-2	TRBJ2-2	NA	NA
TGTGCCACCAGTGATTTCAAGACAGGAAACTATGGCTACACCTTC	CATSDFKTGNYGYTF	TRBV24-1	TRBJ1-2	NA	NA
TGTGCCAGCAGTAAAGCGGGACTAGCGGGAGCCTACTCCTACGAGCAGTACTTC	CASSKAGLAGAYSYEQYF	TRBV28	TRBJ2-7	NA	TRBD2
TGTGCCAGCAGCCCAGGCGCTAGGGGGGATACGCAGTATTTT	CASSPGARGDTQYF	TRBV7-2	TRBJ2-3	NA	NA
TGTGCCAGCAGCTTACCTACCGGGACAGGGGGAAACACCATATATTTT	CASSLPTGTGGNTIYF	TRBV7-2	TRBJ1-3	NA	TRBD1
TGTGCCAGCACCCTGGCCGGGACAGGGAACACCATATATTTT	CASTLAGTGNTIYF	TRBV3-1/TRBV3-2	TRBJ1-3	NA	TRBD1
TGTGCCAGCAGCTTTCAGTCCGGGACAGGGGCCGCAGATACGCAGTATTTT	CASSFQSGTGAADTQYF	TRBV5-8	TRBJ2-3	NA	TRBD1